This T cell receptor (beta chain) was observed in a study of blood T cell repertoires in COVID-19. As for the study in general: Sources were T cells, B-cell-depleted T cells, or PBMCs; the material itself was cDNA or gDNA.

The CDR3 extends over 12 amino acids. V lost 0 bases and J 6 bases, leaving 5 bases between the germline ends. CDR1 SGHKS and CDR2 YYEKEE come from the germline V gene (reference sequence). Data came from immunoSEQ multiplex PCR; TCRdb stores just in-frame clones and leaves some out. The profile covers around 200,000 clones, with roughly 84% appearing a single time and about 2% taken by the ten largest. Sequenced sample: peripheral blood. The chain joins TRBV5-5 to TRBJ2-3, with a weak D call TRBD2 (5 bases). This sequence was found in a man between 40 and 49 years old with active or convalescent COVID-19. Written as DNA, the CDR3 is TGTGCCAGCAGCTTGGAGCGGGATACGCAGTATTTT. Protein product: CASSLERDTQYF.